Listed below are T cell receptor beta chains from one sample, sequenced in a study of blood T cells in healthy people across ages. TCRdb recomputed calls from the 5' RACE reads with MiXCR, one row per CDR3 protein. The repertoire holds 910,000 or so distinct CDR3 sequences, with roughly 51% as singletons. The sample was blood. All receptors derive from a woman aged 55-69 years in good health. Each CDR3 is given with its conserved first and last residue. D genes are given only for firm matches. Clone size appears in some rows only: once, few, many, or a class for an expanded clone.

cdr3_length clone_size d_call j_call v_call cdr3_nt cdr3_aa
15 - - TRBJ1-2 TRBV27 TGTGCCAGCAGTTTAGTCGACGGAGAGGGCTATGGCTACACCTTC CASSLVDGEGYGYTF
16 - TRBD1 TRBJ1-3 TRBV24-1 TGTGCCACCAGTGCAATGGGACAGGACTCTGGAAACACCATATATTTT CATSAMGQDSGNTIYF
15 few - TRBJ2-3 TRBV7-2 TGTGCCAGCAGCTTTAACGTCTTTCCTGCAGATACGCAGTATTTT CASSFNVFPADTQYF
15 few - TRBJ1-2 TRBV4-1 TGCGCCAGCCATCAGACAGGCCTAATAAGTTATGGCTACACCTTC CASHQTGLISYGYTF
15 - - TRBJ2-4 TRBV4-3 TGCGCCAGCAGCCGGGGGAGGACGGCCAAAAACATTCAGTACTTC CASSRGRTAKNIQYF
16 - TRBD2 TRBJ2-1 TRBV29-1 TGCAGCGCTCAACTTTGGGAGCGGGAGTTCGCAAATGAGCAGTTCTTC CSAQLWEREFANEQFF
17 - - TRBJ2-7 TRBV18 TGTGCCAGCTCACCGCTTCGGTCAGAGGGACCGGCAAACGAGCAGTACTTC CASSPLRSEGPANEQYF
15 - TRBD2 TRBJ2-7 TRBV4-1 TGCGCCAGCAGCCAAGTACTAGCGGGACGGTACGAGCAGTACTTC CASSQVLAGRYEQYF
14 - TRBD1 TRBJ2-5 TRBV20-1 TGCAGTGCCGCTCCGGGACAGGGGAAAGAGACCCAGTACTTC CSAAPGQGKETQYF
14 once TRBD1 TRBJ2-3 TRBV20-1 TGCAGTGCCTACCAGGGGGAGCCCACAGATACGCAGTATTTT CSAYQGEPTDTQYF
14 - - TRBJ2-4 TRBV7-2 TGTGCCAGCAGCCCCACAGGACTCAAAAACATTCAGTACTTC CASSPTGLKNIQYF
14 few - TRBJ2-5 TRBV5-5 TGTGCCAGCAGCCCCTTATGGGTTGAGGAGACCCAGTACTTC CASSPLWVEETQYF
17 few - TRBJ2-5 TRBV7-2 TGTGCCAGCAGCCCATTTCCCCGGGGAGGTGGTCAAGAGACCCAGTACTTC CASSPFPRGGGQETQYF
13 - TRBD1 TRBJ2-7 TRBV6-6 TGTGCCAGCAGTTACCAACAGGGGGGCGAGCAGTACTTC CASSYQQGGEQYF
15 once - TRBJ1-1 TRBV5-6 TGTGCCAACAGCTTGGTCGGTCGGATAAACACTGAAGCTTTCTTT CANSLVGRINTEAFF
13 - - TRBJ2-7 TRBV5-1 TGCGCCAGCAGCTTATACTCAACCTACGAGCAGTACTTC CASSLYSTYEQYF
13 few TRBD2 TRBJ2-5 TRBV10-3 TGTGCCATCAGTAGAAGCGGGAGAGAGACCCAGTACTTC CAISRSGRETQYF
12 few - TRBJ2-7 TRBV7-9 TGTGCCAGCAGCTACATCGCGAGCGAGCAGTACTTC CASSYIASEQYF
15 - TRBD2 TRBJ2-3 TRBV28 TGTGCCAGCAGTTCTAGCGGAGAGTACAAAGATACGCAGTATTTT CASSSSGEYKDTQYF
15 few TRBD1 TRBJ2-7 TRBV3-1 TGTGCCAGCAGCCACCGGACAGGGGGAGGCTACGAGCAGTACTTC CASSHRTGGGYEQYF
14 few TRBD1 TRBJ2-5 TRBV20-1 TGCAGTGCTAGAGATAACAGGGGTGTCGAGACCCAGTACTTC CSARDNRGVETQYF
17 - - TRBJ2-6 TRBV4-1 TGCGCCAGCAGCCAAAACCAAATTTCGTCTGGGGCCAACGTCCTGACTTTC CASSQNQISSGANVLTF
15 - - TRBJ2-3 TRBV20-1 TGCAGTGCCCGAGGGGGAGCGGGCGTCACAGATACGCAGTATTTT CSARGGAGVTDTQYF
14 - - TRBJ1-2 TRBV28 TGTGCCAGCAGCAAGGGGGGGACTAACTATGGCTACACCTTC CASSKGGTNYGYTF
12 - TRBD1 TRBJ2-7 TRBV2 TGTGCCAGCATCGGGACAGCCTACGAGCAGTACTTC CASIGTAYEQYF
14 - - TRBJ1-5 TRBV6-1 TGTGCCAGCAATAGGGAGGGCGGCAATCAGCCCCAGCATTTT CASNREGGNQPQHF
14 few - TRBJ1-2 TRBV15 TGTGCCACCAGCAGACAAAGACAGGCGGGTGGCTACACCTTC CATSRQRQAGGYTF
15 few - TRBJ2-4 TRBV18 TGTGCCAGCTCACCACCAGAAGGAAACAAAAACATTCAGTACTTC CASSPPEGNKNIQYF
14 few TRBD1 TRBJ2-3 TRBV29-1 TGCAGCGCGCAAAGGACAGGTTTTACAGATACGCAGTATTTT CSAQRTGFTDTQYF
17 - TRBD1 TRBJ1-4 TRBV27 TGTGCCAGCAGAATCCGGGACAGCAAGATTAACCCTGAAAAACTGTTTTTT CASRIRDSKINPEKLFF
15 - TRBD1 TRBJ2-6 TRBV29-1 TGCAGCGTGGGACAGATTAGCTCTGGGGCCAACGTCCTGACTTTC CSVGQISSGANVLTF
16 - TRBD2 TRBJ2-7 TRBV20-1 TGCAGTGCTAGAGACCTTCGGGGAGGGGATGGGCGCCAGCAGTACTTC CSARDLRGGDGRQQYF
16 - - TRBJ1-2 TRBV4-3 TGCGCCAGCAGCCAAGTGCCACAGGGTAGTTCGTATGGCTACACCTTC CASSQVPQGSSYGYTF
17 - - TRBJ2-1 TRBV7-6 TGTGCCAGCAGCGGGGGGGCTGACAGGACTTTATACAATGAGCAGTTCTTC CASSGGADRTLYNEQFF
18 - TRBD2 TRBJ2-4 TRBV5-5 TGTGCCAGCAGCTTCGGACTAGCGGGAGGGCCAACCAAAAACATTCAGTACTTC CASSFGLAGGPTKNIQYF
15 few TRBD1 TRBJ2-5 TRBV12-3/TRBV12-4 TGTGCCAGCAGTCGGGACAGGGGGCGCTGGGAGACCCAGTACTTC CASSRDRGRWETQYF
15 - TRBD2 TRBJ2-5 TRBV5-1 TGCGCCAGCAGCTTTATTGGCGGGAGCAAAGAGACCCAGTACTTC CASSFIGGSKETQYF
15 - - TRBJ2-7 TRBV6-1 TGTGCCAGCAGTGAAAAGGGACGAAGGGGCTACGAGCAGTACTTC CASSEKGRRGYEQYF
14 - TRBD2 TRBJ2-1 TRBV27 TGTGCCAGCATACCTAGCGGGGGGTACAATGAGCAGTTCTTC CASIPSGGYNEQFF
15 - TRBD2 TRBJ2-1 TRBV9 TGTGCCAGCAGCGTCTTAGTCGGGGGGTTGGATGAGCAGTTCTTC CASSVLVGGLDEQFF
16 - TRBD2 TRBJ2-3 TRBV5-1 TGCGCCAGCAGCTTAGGACTAGCGGGAGGAGTGGATACGCAGTATTTT CASSLGLAGGVDTQYF
18 few - TRBJ2-7 TRBV6-1 TGTGCCAGCAGTGAAGTGCGATCCTATGGAGGGCTTGCCTACGAGCAGTACTTC CASSEVRSYGGLAYEQYF
17 few - TRBJ2-3 TRBV11-2 TGTGCCAGCAGCTCCCCTCTCCTCAGATGGGTTACAGATACGCAGTATTTT CASSSPLLRWVTDTQYF
15 few TRBD1 TRBJ2-7 TRBV10-3 TGTGCCATCAGTGATTCTGGACAGGGGTCCTACGAGCAGTACTTC CAISDSGQGSYEQYF
11 - - TRBJ1-1 TRBV12-3/TRBV12-4 TGTGCCAGCAGCCGCGTTTGTAAGGCTTTCTTT CASSRVCKAFF
11 many - TRBJ2-1 TRBV28 TGTGCCAGCAGTTTTAGGAATGAGCAGTTCTTC CASSFRNEQFF
16 few - TRBJ2-4 TRBV7-2 TGTGCCAGCAGCTTAGCGCTATCCAGGGCCCAAAACATTCAGTACTTC CASSLALSRAQNIQYF
14 few TRBD1 TRBJ2-3 TRBV6-5 TGTGCCAGCAGTCGTCGGACAGGGAAAGATACGCAGTATTTT CASSRRTGKDTQYF
16 - - TRBJ2-7 TRBV28 TGTGCCAGCAGTTTCCGAAGACTAGAGGGCTCCTACGAGCAGTACTTC CASSFRRLEGSYEQYF